This T cell receptor (beta chain) was found in a study of blood T cells in healthy people across ages. General study points: The diversity estimates, figures obtained from one million T cells, were considered underestimates.

With respect to this clonotype: No antigen is known for it.

The sample providers were healthy Caucasian people from Russia, aged roughly 6 to 95. The CDR3 has 14 amino acids. The V gene's germline CDR1 is SGHRS and CDR2 YFSETQ. V was shortened by 0 bases and J by 1 base, with 7 bases between the two germline ends. Using a J-beta primer mix together with a sample-barcoded 5' primer, a second PCR was run for roughly 6 to 11 cycles. Every cDNA was tagged by a template-switch adaptor with 12 random nucleotides. TCRdb itself ran the 5' RACE reads through MiXCR, one entry per CDR3 protein. Of 800,000 or so distinct CDR3 sequences listed, around 68% are singletons. V is TRBV5-1 and J is TRBJ2-5; no reliable D call. Sequenced sample: blood. The clonotype was recovered from a man aged 25 to 40 in good health. This CDR3 reads CASSLVVGQETQYF. The CDR3, as DNA: TGCGCCAGCAGCTTGGTTGTAGGCCAAGAGACCCAGTACTTC.